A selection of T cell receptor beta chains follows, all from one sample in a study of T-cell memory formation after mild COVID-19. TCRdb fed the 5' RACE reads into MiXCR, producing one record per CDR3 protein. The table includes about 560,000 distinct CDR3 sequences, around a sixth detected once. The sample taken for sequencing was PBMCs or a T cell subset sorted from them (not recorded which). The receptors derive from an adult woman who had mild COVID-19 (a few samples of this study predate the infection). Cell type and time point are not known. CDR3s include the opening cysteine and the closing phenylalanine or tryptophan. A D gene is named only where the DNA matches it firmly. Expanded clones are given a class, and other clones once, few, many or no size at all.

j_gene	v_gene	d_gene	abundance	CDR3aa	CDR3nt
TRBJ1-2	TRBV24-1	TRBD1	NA	CATSAQTGLGYTF	TGTGCCACCAGTGCCCAGACAGGGCTTGGCTACACCTTC
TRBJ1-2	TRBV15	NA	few	CATSRETGYGYTF	TGTGCCACCAGCAGGGAAACAGGCTATGGCTACACCTTC
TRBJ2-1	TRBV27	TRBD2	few	CASSQGLAPYNEQFF	TGTGCCAGCAGTCAGGGACTAGCGCCGTACAATGAGCAGTTCTTC
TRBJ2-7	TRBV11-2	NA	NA	CASSFGGLYEQYF	TGTGCCAGCAGCTTCGGAGGGCTCTACGAGCAGTACTTC
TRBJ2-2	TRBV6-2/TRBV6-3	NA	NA	CATSRGTGELFF	TGTGCCACCTCGCGAGGCACCGGGGAGCTGTTTTTT
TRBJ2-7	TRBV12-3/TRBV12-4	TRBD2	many	CASSMTSGRAGEQYF	TGTGCCAGCAGTATGACTAGCGGGAGGGCGGGGGAGCAGTACTTC
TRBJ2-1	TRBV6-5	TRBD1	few	CASSYSIRRNRGLNEQFF	TGTGCCAGCAGTTACTCGATTCGGCGGAACAGGGGTCTTAATGAGCAGTTCTTC
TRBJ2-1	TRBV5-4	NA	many	CASSSIVTSFNEQFF	TGTGCCAGCTCCTCTATAGTCACGTCGTTCAATGAGCAGTTCTTC
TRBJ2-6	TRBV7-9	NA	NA	CASSLRFSGANVLTF	TGTGCCAGCAGCTTACGGTTCTCTGGGGCCAACGTCCTGACTTTC
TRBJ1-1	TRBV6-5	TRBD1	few	CASSRTGAGEAFF	TGTGCCAGCAGTAGGACAGGGGCGGGTGAAGCTTTCTTT
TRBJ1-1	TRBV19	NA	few	CASSIAGATATEAFF	TGTGCCAGTAGTATAGCCGGGGCAACGGCCACTGAAGCTTTCTTT
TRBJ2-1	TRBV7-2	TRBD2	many	CASSLVGTSRNEQFF	TGTGCCAGCAGCTTAGTTGGGACTAGCCGCAATGAGCAGTTCTTC
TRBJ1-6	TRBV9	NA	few	CASSVAGNSPLHF	TGTGCCAGCAGCGTAGCCGGGAATTCACCCCTCCACTTT
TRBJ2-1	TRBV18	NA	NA	CASSPGGGILYNEQFF	TGTGCCAGCTCACCAGGAGGAGGGATTCTATACAATGAGCAGTTCTTC
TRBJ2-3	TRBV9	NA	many	CASSVTPLGADTQYF	TGTGCCAGCAGCGTAACCCCCTTAGGGGCCGATACGCAGTATTTT
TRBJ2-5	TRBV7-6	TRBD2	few	CASSLASGTTQVRETQYF	TGTGCCAGCAGCTTAGCCAGCGGGACCACTCAGGTCCGGGAGACCCAGTACTTC
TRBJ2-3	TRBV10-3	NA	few	CAISDFTSRTDTQYF	TGTGCCATCAGTGATTTTACTAGTCGCACAGATACGCAGTATTTT
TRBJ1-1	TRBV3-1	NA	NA	CASSRRQAAEAFF	TGTGCCAGCAGCCGGAGACAGGCTGCAGAAGCTTTCTTT
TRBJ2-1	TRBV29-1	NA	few	CSVVGFGIDGLF	NA
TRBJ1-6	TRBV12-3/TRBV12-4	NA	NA	CASSLLASPLHF	TGTGCCAGCAGTTTACTTGCTTCACCCCTCCACTTT
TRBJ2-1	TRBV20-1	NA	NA	CSALWTYSYNEQFF	TGCAGTGCCCTGTGGACCTATTCCTACAATGAGCAGTTCTTC
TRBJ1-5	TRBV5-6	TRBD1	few	CASATGGEQPQHF	TGTGCCAGCGCCACAGGGGGTGAGCAGCCCCAGCATTTT
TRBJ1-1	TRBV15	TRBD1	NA	CATSRDAGGYTEAFF	TGTGCCACCAGCAGAGATGCAGGGGGCTACACTGAAGCTTTCTTT
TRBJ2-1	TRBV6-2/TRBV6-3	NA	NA	CASSYVPGGLYNEQFF	TGTGCCAGCAGTTACGTTCCGGGTGGTTTATACAATGAGCAGTTCTTC
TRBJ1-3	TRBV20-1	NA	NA	CSASRGNTIYF	TGCAGTGCTAGTAGGGGAAACACCATATATTTT
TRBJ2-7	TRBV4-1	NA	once	CASSQDRIGTGQSYEQYF	TGCGCCAGCAGCCAAGATAGGATTGGTACAGGACAATCCTACGAGCAGTACTTC
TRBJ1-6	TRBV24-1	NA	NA	CATAQLRNNSPLHF	TGTGCCACCGCCCAGCTCCGGAATAATTCACCCCTCCACTTT